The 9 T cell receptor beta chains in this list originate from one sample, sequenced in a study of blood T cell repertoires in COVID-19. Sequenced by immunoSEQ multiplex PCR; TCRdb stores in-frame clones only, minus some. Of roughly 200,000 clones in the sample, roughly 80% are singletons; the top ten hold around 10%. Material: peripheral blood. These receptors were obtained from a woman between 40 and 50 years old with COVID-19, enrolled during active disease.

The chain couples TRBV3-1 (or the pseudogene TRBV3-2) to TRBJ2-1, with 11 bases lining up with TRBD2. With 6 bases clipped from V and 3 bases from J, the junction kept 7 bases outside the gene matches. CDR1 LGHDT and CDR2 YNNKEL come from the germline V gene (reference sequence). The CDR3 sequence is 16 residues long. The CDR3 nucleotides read TGTGCCAGCAGAGACTTGACTAGCGGGAACTACAATGAGCAGTTCTTC. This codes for CASRDLTSGNYNEQFF.

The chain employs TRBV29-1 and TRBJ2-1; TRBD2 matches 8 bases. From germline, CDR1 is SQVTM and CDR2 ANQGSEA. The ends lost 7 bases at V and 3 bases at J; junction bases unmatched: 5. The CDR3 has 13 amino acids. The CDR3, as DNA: TGCAGCGGTAAGGGACTAGACTACAATGAGCAGTTCTTC. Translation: CSGKGLDYNEQFF.

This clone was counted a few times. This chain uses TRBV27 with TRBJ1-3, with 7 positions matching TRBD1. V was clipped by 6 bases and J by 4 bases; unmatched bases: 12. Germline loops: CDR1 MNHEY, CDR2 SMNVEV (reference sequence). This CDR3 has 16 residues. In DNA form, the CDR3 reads TGTGCCAGCAGCAGCCTGCGACAGGGACGCGGAAACACCATATATTTT. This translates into CASSSLRQGRGNTIYF.

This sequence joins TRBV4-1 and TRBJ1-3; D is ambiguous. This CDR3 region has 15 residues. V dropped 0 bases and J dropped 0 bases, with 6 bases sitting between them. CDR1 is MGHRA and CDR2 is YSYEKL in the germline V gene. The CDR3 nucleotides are TGCGCCAGCAGCCAAGATTCAGTCTCTGGAAACACCATATATTTT. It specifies CASSQDSVSGNTIYF.

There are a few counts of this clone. This CDR3 is CASSLGSEPQHF. CDR3 DNA sequence: TGTGCCAGCAGCTTAGGTTCTGAGCCCCAGCATTTT. The chain recombines TRBV7-9 with TRBJ1-5; D is uncertain. Germline-derived CDR1 and CDR2 are SEHNR and FQNEAQ (reference sequence). V was shortened by 1 base and J by 8 bases, with 6 bases between the two germline ends. The CDR3 is 12 amino acids.

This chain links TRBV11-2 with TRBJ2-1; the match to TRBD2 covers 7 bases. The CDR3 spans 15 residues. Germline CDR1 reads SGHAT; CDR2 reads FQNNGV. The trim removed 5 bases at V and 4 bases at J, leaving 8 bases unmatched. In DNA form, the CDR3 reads TGTGCCAGCAGCCGTAGATCGGGGGGATACAATGAGCAGTTCTTC. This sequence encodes CASSRRSGGYNEQFF.

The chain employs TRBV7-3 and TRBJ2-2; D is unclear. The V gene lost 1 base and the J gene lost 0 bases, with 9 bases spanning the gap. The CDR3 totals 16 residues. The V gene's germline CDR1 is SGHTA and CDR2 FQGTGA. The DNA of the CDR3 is TGTGCCAGCAGCTTAAATCCAGTGGCGAACACCGGGGAGCTGTTTTTT. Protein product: CASSLNPVANTGELFF.

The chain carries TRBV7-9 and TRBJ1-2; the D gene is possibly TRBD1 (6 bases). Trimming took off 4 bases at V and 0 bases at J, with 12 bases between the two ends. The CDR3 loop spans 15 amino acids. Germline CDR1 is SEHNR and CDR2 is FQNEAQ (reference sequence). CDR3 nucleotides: TGTGCCAGCAGCTCCGGACAGTTAGCTAACTATGGCTACACCTTC. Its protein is CASSSGQLANYGYTF.

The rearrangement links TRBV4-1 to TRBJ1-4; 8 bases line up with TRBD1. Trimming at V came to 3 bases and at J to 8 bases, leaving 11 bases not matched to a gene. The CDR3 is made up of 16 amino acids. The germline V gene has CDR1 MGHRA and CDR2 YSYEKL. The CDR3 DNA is TGCGCCAGCAGCCAGGTCTGGACAGGGAAAGGAGAAAAACTGTTTTTT. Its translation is CASSQVWTGKGEKLFF.